What follows are 22 T cell receptor beta chains derived from one specimen sequenced in a study of T cell responses to AZD1222 COVID-19 vaccine. The method was immunoSEQ multiplex PCR; TCRdb's version includes in-frame clones alone and lacks a portion of them. The data hold some 170,000 clones, with approximately 93% observed a single time. The starting material was peripheral blood, obtained 28 days after the second AZD1222 dose. The receptors were sampled from an adult who received the AZD1222 COVID-19 vaccine.

The count of this clone is one. The chain is built from TRBV27 and TRBJ2-2, with TRBD1 matching 10 bases. CDR3 size: 15 residues. The trim removed 6 bases at V and 9 bases at J, leaving 10 bases unmatched. Germline lookup yields CDR1 MNHEY and CDR2 SMNVEV (reference sequence). The DNA of the CDR3 is TGTGCCAGCAGACCCGACAGGGGGCGGAACCGGGAGCTGTTTTTT. Translated, it gives CASRPDRGRNRELFF.

The chain has TRBV7-8 and TRBJ2-7, with no clear D. The ends were cut back, 3 bases at V and 0 bases at J, with 12 bases in the middle. In germline, CDR1 is SGHVS, CDR2 FQNEAQ. The CDR3 length is 15 residues. CDR3 sequence reads: CASSLTLLSSYEQYF. As DNA, the CDR3 is TGTGCCAGCAGCTTGACTCTATTGAGCTCCTACGAGCAGTACTTC.

This chain links TRBV18 with TRBJ1-1; D remains ambiguous. V dropped 3 bases and J dropped 5 bases, with 7 bases sitting between them. This CDR3 has 12 residues. Per germline, CDR1 KGHSH and CDR2 LQKENI. The CDR3, as DNA: TGTGCCAGCTCACCGACAAGGACTGAAGCTTTCTTT. Translation: CASSPTRTEAFF.

V and J are TRBV7-2 and TRBJ1-2; the D gene is possibly TRBD1 (6 bases). Germline assignment: CDR1 SGHTA and CDR2 FQGNSA. Trimming removed 4 bases from V and 7 bases from J, with 22 bases in between. The CDR3 is 16 residues long. CDR3 in amino acids: CASSSRLGTMASGYTF. The CDR3 coding sequence is TGTGCCAGCAGCTCCCGATTAGGGACAATGGCTAGTGGCTACACCTTC. Full variable domain (rest looked up from reference TRBV7-2 and TRBJ1-2): GAGVSQSPSNKVTEKGKDVELRCDPISGHTALYWYRQSLGQGLEFLIYFQGNSAPDKSGLPSDRFSAERTGGSVSTLTIQRTQQEDSAVYLCASSSRLGTMASGYTFGSGTRLTVV.

V and J are TRBV19 and TRBJ1-2, with TRBD1 matching 9 bases. Germline assignment: CDR1 LNHDA and CDR2 SQIVND (reference sequence). CDR3 length: 15 amino acids. Germline trimming cut 5 bases from V and 4 bases from J; bases unmatched to any gene: 8. Written as DNA, the CDR3 is TGTGCCAGTAGTCGCCCCGGGACAGGGTTCTATGGCTACACCTTC. Encoded protein: CASSRPGTGFYGYTF.

The chain links TRBV18 to TRBJ1-6; no definite D call. Trimming took off 6 bases at V and 9 bases at J, with 12 bases between the two ends. The CDR3 is 13 amino acids. CDR1 is KGHSH, CDR2 LQKENI, per germline. CDR3 DNA: TGTGCCAGCTCCCCTAGAATATCTTCACCCCTCCACTTT. Its translation: CASSPRISSPLHF.

The chain joins TRBV5-1 to TRBJ1-2; 9 positions match TRBD1. The germline CDR1 and CDR2 sequences are SGHRS and YFSETQ. The CDR3 consists of 17 residues. Losses at the gene ends were 0 bases for V and 4 bases for J; bases not matched to a gene: 10. CDR3 sequence: CASSLGGQGRRGYGYTF. The DNA for the CDR3 is TGCGCCAGCAGCTTGGGAGGACAGGGGCGACGTGGCTATGGCTACACCTTC.

The V gene is TRBV3-1 (or the pseudogene TRBV3-2), the J gene TRBJ1-1; D not certain. The CDR3 covers 14 residues. V lost 1 base to trimming and J lost 3 bases, with 9 bases between them. Per germline, CDR1 LGHDT and CDR2 YNNKEL (reference sequence). CDR3 bases: TGTGCCAGCAGCCAAGGCATTAGGCACACTGAAGCTTTCTTT. Translation gives CASSQGIRHTEAFF.

The chain recombines TRBV24-1 with TRBJ2-3; 10 bases map to TRBD2. The CDR3 runs to 15 residues. V shed 9 bases and J 1 base; nucleotides not matched to a gene: 6. Germline loops: CDR1 KGHDR, CDR2 SFDVKD. Here the CDR3 reads CATGTGTSGTDTQYF. CDR3 DNA: TGTGCCACCGGAACCGGGACTAGCGGCACAGATACGCAGTATTTT.

The chain uses TRBV4-1 and TRBJ1-5, with D unclear. The V gene lost 3 bases and the J gene lost 3 bases, with 15 bases spanning the gap. Germline-derived CDR1 and CDR2 are MGHRA and YSYEKL. CDR3 size: 16 residues. The CDR3 bases are TGCGCCAGCAGCCAGATACACCTTTTCCCCAATCAGCCCCAGCATTTT. Encoded protein: CASSQIHLFPNQPQHF.

The chain carries TRBV18 and TRBJ2-3; unclear D gene. The V end lost 5 bases, the J end lost 6 bases, and 6 bases lay between the germline ends. In germline, CDR1 is KGHSH, CDR2 LQKENI. This CDR3 comprises 11 residues. The CDR3 DNA reads TGTGCCAGCTCAACTGGGGATACGCAGTATTTT. This sequence encodes CASSTGDTQYF.

The V and J genes are TRBV6-5 and TRBJ1-1, with 7 bases aligning to TRBD1. The germline V gene encodes CDR1 MNHEY and CDR2 SVGAGI. This CDR3 spans 15 amino acids. Trimming at V came to 6 bases and at J to 2 bases, leaving 9 bases not matched to a gene. In nucleotides, the CDR3 is TGTGCCAGCAGAAGGGACAGAGGGACTAACACTGAAGCTTTCTTT. It yields the protein CASRRDRGTNTEAFF.

This clone came up once. The genes are TRBV7-8 and TRBJ1-2; D is undetermined. CDR3 length: 12 residues. Germline V lookup: CDR1 SGHVS, CDR2 FQNEAQ. V dropped 1 base and J dropped 8 bases, with 8 bases sitting between them. CDR3 sequence reads: CASSLVTEGYTF. CDR3 sequence (DNA): TGTGCCAGCAGCTTAGTAACGGAGGGCTACACCTTC.

The CDR3 nucleotides read TGCGCCAGCACGCATTCCGGGACAGCTTCCTACGAGCAGTACTTC. Translated, it gives CASTHSGTASYEQYF. The chain couples TRBV5-1 to TRBJ2-7, with 7 bases aligning to TRBD1. This CDR3 is 15 amino acids long. The germline V gene encodes CDR1 SGHRS and CDR2 YFSETQ. The trim removed 6 bases at V and 1 base at J, leaving 10 bases unmatched.

This chain uses TRBV10-1 with TRBJ2-3, with 8 bases aligning to TRBD2. Germline loops: CDR1 WNHNN, CDR2 SYGVQD (reference sequence). This CDR3 has 13 residues. V was clipped by 4 bases and J by 4 bases; unmatched bases: 1. Here the CDR3 DNA reads TGCGCCAGCAGTGCGGGAGGGGCAGATACGCAGTATTTT. This gives the protein CASSAGGADTQYF.

The rearrangement joins TRBV2 to TRBJ1-1; D may be TRBD1 (5 bases). CDR3 length: 16 residues. CDR1 SNHLY and CDR2 FYNNEI come from the germline V gene. The germline V and J ends were trimmed by 6 bases and 6 bases, with 23 bases remaining between them. The CDR3 loop is CASRRAGRIKVPEAFF. CDR3 DNA: TGTGCCAGCAGGCGAGCAGGGAGAATTAAAGTCCCTGAAGCTTTCTTT.

The V call is TRBV12-3 or TRBV12-4, the J call TRBJ1-1; perhaps TRBD1 as D (5 bases). CDR3 length: 12 amino acids. Trimming took 3 bases from V and 10 from J, leaving 12 bases between them. The chain's CDR3 is CASSFLDGGAFF. The CDR3 region has the DNA TGTGCCAGCAGTTTTCTGGACGGGGGAGCTTTCTTT.

The rearrangement joins TRBV6-1 to TRBJ1-5; TRBD1 might be the D (5 bases). V lost 1 base and J lost 0, with 13 bases in between. The germline V gene has CDR1 MNHNS and CDR2 SASEGT. This CDR3 comprises 17 residues. CDR3 amino acids: CASSEGRRGYSNQPQHF. CDR3 DNA sequence: TGTGCCAGCAGTGAAGGACGGAGGGGATATAGCAATCAGCCCCAGCATTTT.

V and J are TRBV9 and TRBJ2-3; D might be TRBD1 (6 bases). Germline lookup yields CDR1 SGDLS and CDR2 YYNGEE. The CDR3 has 15 residues. V lost 0 bases and J lost 6, with 14 bases in between. The CDR3 loop is CASSVEGHLGDTQYF. The CDR3 DNA reads as TGTGCCAGCAGCGTAGAGGGACACCTAGGGGATACGCAGTATTTT.

The V gene is TRBV18, the J gene TRBJ1-1; 9 bases line up with TRBD1. The length of the CDR3 is 15 residues. Looked up from germline, CDR1 is KGHSH and CDR2 is LQKENI. The V gene end was trimmed by 3 bases and the J gene end by 5 bases; junction bases not matched to a gene: 7. The CDR3 is CASSPRGTGPTEAFF. Here the CDR3 DNA reads TGTGCCAGCTCACCTCGGGGGACAGGGCCTACTGAAGCTTTCTTT.

The CDR3 nucleotides are TGTGCCAGTACCCGGGACAAGCCCTCCCGTACTGAAGCTTTCTTT. Its translation is CASTRDKPSRTEAFF. The J gene is TRBJ1-1, the V gene TRBV19, with D possibly matching TRBD1 (6 bases). The germline V gene has CDR1 LNHDA and CDR2 SQIVND (reference sequence). CDR3 length: 15 amino acids. V gave up 7 bases and J gave up 5 bases, with 20 bases separating them.

The chain employs TRBV11-1 and TRBJ1-1; D uncertain. CDR3 length: 11 residues. V was pared by 4 bases and J by 11 bases, with 11 bases between. Looked up from germline, CDR1 is SGHAT and CDR2 is FQDESV (reference sequence). The CDR3: CASSYPWRAFF. The CDR3 region has the DNA TGTGCCAGCAGCTACCCTTGGCGGGCTTTCTTT.